This T cell receptor beta chain is drawn from a study of beta chain features in type 1 diabetes. The single heparinised draw taken from each donor contained about 100 mL of blood on average. The authors sorted CD4+ naive, central memory, regulatory and stem cell-like memory cells via CD45RO/CCR7/CD25/CD127/CD95/CD27. The authors obtained over 95% purity in all sorted populations. Trimming removed 0 bases from V and 7 bases from J, with 12 bases in between. Germline V gives CDR1 KGHSY, CDR2 FQNENV. The CDR3 contains 15 residues. Investigators reverse transcribed all isolated RNA, so they sequenced expressed TCRB transcripts. Mean read depth for naive, central memory and regulatory T cell samples was about 3.6 million reads. Measured with immunoSEQ multiplex PCR; TCRdb has only the in-frame clones, and not every one. Among about 320,000 clones listed, about 14% were seen once.

The genes are TRBV16 and TRBJ2-2, with D possibly being TRBD1 (6 bases). The TCR originated in a man aged 25 to 40 in good health. The sample comprised central memory CD4+ T cells from blood. As DNA, the CDR3 is TGTGCCAGCAGCCAATCATTGCAGGGGAGCGGGGAGCTGTTTTTT. Translating it yields CASSQSLQGSGELFF. The variable domain in full, completed from reference TRBV16 and TRBJ2-2, reads GEEVAQTPKHLVRGEGQKAKLYCAPIKGHSYVFWYQQVLKNEFKFLISFQNENVFDETGMPKERFSAKCLPNSPCSLEIQATKLEDSAVYFCASSQSLQGSGELFFGEGSRLTVL.